The 13 T cell receptor beta chains presented below share a single source sample, sequenced in a study of beta chain features in type 1 diabetes. Study outcomes and limitations: In every one of the four CD4+ subsets, TCRB CDR3s were moderately but significantly shorter in Type 1 diabetes patients.

What these receptors recognize is not known. What was sequenced were expressed TCRB transcripts, since all of the isolated RNA had been reverse transcribed. Assay used: immunoSEQ multiplex PCR; TCRdb lists only in-frame clones, some missing. The data show 240,000 or so clones, more than 11% seen once. The sample taken for sequencing was naive CD4+ T cells from blood. The source is a man aged 25-40 years with type 1 diabetes.

V usage is TRBV10-3 and J usage is TRBJ1-2; TRBD1 matches 10 bases. The germline CDR1 and CDR2 sequences are ENHRY and SYGVKD. The CDR3 extends over 13 amino acids. J was trimmed by 7 bases and V by 6 bases; bases with no gene match: 5. CDR3 bases: TGTGCCATCAGGATGACAGGGGGCACTGGCTACACCTTC. Its translation: CAIRMTGGTGYTF.

The rearrangement uses TRBV5-1 and TRBJ1-2; D not resolved. The CDR3 runs 12 residues. CDR1 is SGHRS and CDR2 is YFSETQ in the germline V gene. Between the trimmed V and J ends, which lost 0 bases and 8 bases, there was a span of 8 bases. CDR3 residues: CASSLGHEGYTF. In nucleotides, the CDR3 is TGCGCCAGCAGCTTGGGACACGAGGGCTACACCTTC. The whole variable domain, remainder taken from reference TRBV5-1 and TRBJ1-2, is KAGVTQTPRYLIKTRGQQVTLSCSPISGHRSVSWYQQTPGQGLQFLFEYFSETQRNKGNFPGRFSGRQFSNSRSEMNVSTLELGDSALYLCASSLGHEGYTFGSGTRLTVV.

This clone was found a few times. The J gene is TRBJ1-2, the V gene TRBV19, with 7 bases matching TRBD1. The V and J ends lost 5 bases and 8 bases, in that order; junction bases with no gene match: 8. This CDR3 is built from 13 residues. Germline CDR1 and CDR2: LNHDA and SQIVND (reference sequence). The CDR3, as DNA: TGTGCCAGTAGTGTCGACAGGGTCGCCGGCTACACCTTC. Translating it yields CASSVDRVAGYTF.

This chain joins TRBV2 and TRBJ2-7, with D maybe TRBD2 (7 bases). V shed 11 bases and J shed 6 bases, with 14 bases lying between them. This CDR3 region has 11 residues. Germline V gives CDR1 SNHLY, CDR2 FYNNEI. CDR3 coding DNA: TGTGCCGGAGGGGGAGGGGGCGAGCAGTACTTC. Amino acids: CAGGGGGEQYF. The whole variable domain, remainder taken from reference TRBV2 and TRBJ2-7, is EPEVTQTPSHQVTQMGQEVILRCVPISNHLYFYWYRQILGQKVEFLVSFYNNEISEKSEIFDDQFSVERPDGSNFTLKIRSTKLEDSAMYFCAGGGGGEQYFGPGTRLTVT.

This clone was counted between two and nine times. The J gene is TRBJ1-2, the V gene TRBV5-4, with D maybe TRBD1 (5 bases). Looked up from germline, CDR1 is SGHNT and CDR2 is YYREEE (reference sequence). The CDR3 is 16 residues long. Deletions cut 0 bases from V and 7 bases from J, with 19 bases between. The CDR3 sequence is CASSLGGGRDLFGYTF. DNA of the CDR3: TGTGCCAGCAGCTTGGGGGGGGGAAGGGATCTCTTTGGCTACACCTTC.

The V gene is TRBV21-1, the J gene TRBJ2-1; TRBD1, as called in the table, went unchecked against the DNA. TRBV21-1 is assigned pseudogene status. The CDR3 spans 13 residues. CDR3 sequence: CASSNIRNNEQFF. CDR3 nucleotide sequence: TGTGCCAGCAGCAATATCAGGAACAATGAGCAGTTCTTC.

This clone was counted a few times. V and J are TRBV23-1 and TRBJ2-7, with a possible D match to TRBD2 (6 bases). TRBV23-1 is identified as an open reading frame with a role that is uncertain. V was pared by 3 bases and J by 3 bases, with 18 bases between. The CDR3 totals 16 residues. The CDR3 nucleotides are TGCGCCAGCAGTCACTTCGGGGACTGGAAGTACTACGAGCAGTACTTC. Translation gives CASSHFGDWKYYEQYF.

This clone was counted between two and nine times. The chain combines TRBV5-1 with TRBJ2-5; TRBD1 matches 8 bases. The CDR3 spans 16 residues. Germline CDR1 is SGHRS and CDR2 is YFSETQ. V lost 4 bases, J lost 2 bases, and 10 bases stayed unmatched. This CDR3 is CASSLRRTGSQETQYF. In DNA form, the CDR3 reads TGCGCCAGCAGCCTGAGAAGGACAGGGTCACAAGAGACCCAGTACTTC.

The chain carries TRBV29-1 and TRBJ2-1; TRBD2 matches at 13 bases. The germline CDR1 and CDR2 sequences are SQVTM and ANQGSEA. V shed 6 bases, J shed 6 bases, and the junction held 5 bases outside the gene matches. This CDR3 comprises 14 residues. DNA of the CDR3: TGCAGCGTCCGGACTAGCGGGAGCCCCAATGAGCAGTTCTTC. Amino acids: CSVRTSGSPNEQFF.

The CDR3 here is CASSSYRYEQYF. CDR3 coding DNA: TGTGCCAGCAGTTCCTACCGATACGAGCAGTACTTC. The chain combines TRBV27 with TRBJ2-7; D unresolved. Trimming pared 4 bases from V and 4 bases from J, leaving 8 bases between. Germline CDR1 reads MNHEY; CDR2 reads SMNVEV (reference sequence). The CDR3 contains 12 residues.

This clone was observed a few times. The genes are TRBV19 and TRBJ1-2; D possibly corresponds to TRBD1 (6 bases). V lost 3 bases to trimming and J lost 7 bases, with 9 bases between them. Germline V CDR1 and CDR2: LNHDA, SQIVND (reference sequence). The CDR3 is made up of 12 amino acids. As DNA, the CDR3 is TGTGCCAGTAGTATGAGGGGGGGTGGCTACACCTTC. Encoded protein: CASSMRGGGYTF. Full variable domain (remainder filled in from reference TRBV19 and TRBJ1-2): DGGITQSPKYLFRKEGQNVTLSCEQNLNHDAMYWYRQDPGQGLRLIYYSQIVNDFQKGDIAEGYSVSREKKESFPLTVTSAQKNPTAFYLCASSMRGGGYTFGSGTRLTVV.

The chain uses TRBV19 and TRBJ2-6, with a tentative D call TRBD1 (5 bases). The CDR3 is 15 amino acids. V dropped 4 bases and J dropped 0 bases, with 7 bases sitting between them. The germline gives CDR1 LNHDA, CDR2 SQIVND (reference sequence). The DNA for the CDR3 is TGTGCCAGTAGTACACAGGACTCTGGGGCCAACGTCCTGACTTTC. Encoded protein: CASSTQDSGANVLTF.

This clone was detected a few times. This rearrangement joins TRBV7-2 to TRBJ2-3; 9 bases are shared with TRBD1. After removal of 4 bases from V and 5 bases from J, the junction contained 10 bases not matched to a gene. CDR1 and CDR2 (germline): SGHTA, FQGNSA. The CDR3 loop spans 16 amino acids. The CDR3 spells CASSSLPGQGQDTQYF. CDR3 nucleotides: TGTGCCAGCAGCTCCCTCCCGGGACAGGGTCAAGATACGCAGTATTTT.